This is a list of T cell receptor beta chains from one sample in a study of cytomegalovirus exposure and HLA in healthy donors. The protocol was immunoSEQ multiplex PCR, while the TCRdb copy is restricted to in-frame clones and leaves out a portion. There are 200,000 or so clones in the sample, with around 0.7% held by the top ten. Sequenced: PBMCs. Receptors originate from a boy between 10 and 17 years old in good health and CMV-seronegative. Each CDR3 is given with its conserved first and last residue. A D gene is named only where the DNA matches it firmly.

CASSLMGSGGNTIYF	TGTGCCAGCAGCTTGATGGGTTCAGGTGGAAACACCATATATTTT	TRBJ1-3	NA	TRBV7-9
CASSLGTGGFAGELFF	TGTGCCAGCAGCCTTGGGACAGGGGGGTTCGCCGGGGAGCTGTTTTTT	TRBJ2-2	TRBD1	TRBV9
CASSAQGNTEAFF	TGTGCCAGCAGTGCCCAGGGAAACACTGAAGCTTTCTTT	TRBJ1-1	NA	TRBV2
CASSLGLRGPTGNTIYF	TGTGCCAGCAGCTTAGGGTTGAGGGGGCCAACTGGAAACACCATATATTTT	TRBJ1-3	TRBD1	TRBV11-2
CASSPRDRVGNEQFF	TGTGCCAGCAGTCCAAGGGACAGGGTGGGCAATGAGCAGTTCTTC	TRBJ2-1	TRBD1	TRBV25-1
CASGGLHNEQFF	TGTGCCAGTGGGGGACTCCACAATGAGCAGTTCTTC	TRBJ2-1	NA	TRBV19
CASSEAGGNTQYF	TGTGCCAGCAGTGAAGCGGGGGGAAATACGCAGTATTTT	TRBJ2-3	TRBD2	TRBV28
CASSLLPGDYGYTF	TGTGCCAGCAGCTTACTGCCAGGGGACTATGGCTACACCTTC	TRBJ1-2	NA	TRBV7-2
CASSLSGQEAFF	TGTGCCAGCAGCTTAAGCGGACAGGAAGCTTTCTTT	TRBJ1-1	NA	TRBV11-3
CASSSSSGGGETQYF	TGTGCCAGCAGCAGCTCTAGCGGGGGGGGAGAGACCCAGTACTTC	TRBJ2-5	TRBD2	TRBV11-3
CASSRTGNYGYTF	TGTGCCAGCAGCCGGACGGGGAACTATGGCTACACCTTC	TRBJ1-2	NA	TRBV11-2
CASSSSSGGRSYEQYF	TGTGCCAGCAGCTCCAGTAGCGGGGGCCGATCCTACGAGCAGTACTTC	TRBJ2-7	TRBD2	TRBV7-6
CASSLTVSGGATDTQYF	TGTGCCAGCAGCTTAACGGTTAGCGGGGGGGCCACAGATACGCAGTATTTT	TRBJ2-3	TRBD2	TRBV7-3
CSARDKETQYF	TGCAGTGCCAGGGACAAAGAGACCCAGTACTTC	TRBJ2-5	NA	TRBV20-1
CASRPVGEGWETQYF	TGTGCCAGTAGGCCGGTCGGGGAAGGATGGGAGACCCAGTACTTC	TRBJ2-5	NA	TRBV19
CASSARLAGETQYF	TGTGCCAGCAGCGCCCGACTAGCGGGGGAGACCCAGTACTTC	TRBJ2-5	TRBD2	TRBV9
CASSRYLGTSGDEQFF	TGTGCCAGCTCACGGTACCTGGGGACTAGCGGCGACGAGCAGTTCTTC	TRBJ2-1	TRBD2	TRBV18
CASSFNGREAKPNTGELFF	TGTGCCAGCAGTTTTAATGGCCGAGAGGCTAAACCGAACACCGGGGAGCTGTTTTTT	TRBJ2-2	NA	TRBV27
CSARTSSGNTIYF	TGCAGCGCAAGGACATCCTCTGGAAACACCATATATTTT	TRBJ1-3	NA	TRBV29-1
CASSRTGSNYGYTF	TGTGCCAGCAGCCGGACAGGGTCTAACTATGGCTACACCTTC	TRBJ1-2	TRBD1	TRBV5-8
CASSIRDSTGSGANVLTF	TGTGCCAGTAGTATTCGTGATTCTACAGGTTCTGGGGCCAACGTCCTGACTTTC	TRBJ2-6	NA	TRBV19
CASSFGQGRYTF	TGTGCCAGCAGTTTCGGACAGGGACGCTACACCTTC	TRBJ1-2	TRBD1	TRBV6-5
CASSYDSPGLHTGELFF	TGTGCCAGCAGCTACGACTCACCGGGACTTCACACCGGGGAGCTGTTTTTT	TRBJ2-2	NA	TRBV7-2
CASSLRTSGGTETQYF	TGCGCCAGCAGCTTGCGCACTAGCGGGGGGACGGAGACCCAGTACTTC	TRBJ2-5	TRBD2	TRBV5-1
CASSFSGGTVTQYF	TGTGCCAGCAGCTTCAGCGGGGGGACCGTTACGCAGTATTTT	TRBJ2-3	TRBD2	TRBV7-8
CASSSTLREQYF	TGTGCCAGCAGCTCTACTCTTCGGGAGCAGTACTTC	TRBJ2-7	NA	TRBV11-2
CASSLGTNFGDTQYF	TGTGCCAGCAGCTTGGGGACTAACTTCGGCGATACGCAGTATTTT	TRBJ2-3	NA	TRBV5-5
CASSLSGNNEQFF	TGTGCCAGCAGCTTGTCAGGCAACAATGAGCAGTTCTTC	TRBJ2-1	NA	TRBV5-4
CASSLGGLVLAYEQYF	TGTGCCAGCAGCTTAGGGGGGCTAGTTCTTGCCTACGAGCAGTACTTC	TRBJ2-7	NA	TRBV7-8
CASSTRQGGSYEQYF	TGCGCCAGCAGCACACGACAGGGCGGCTCCTACGAGCAGTACTTC	TRBJ2-7	TRBD1	TRBV4-1
CASRLQGNQPQHF	TGTGCCAGCAGGTTACAGGGTAACCAGCCCCAGCATTTT	TRBJ1-5	NA	TRBV2
CASSFTGNYGYTF	TGTGCCAGCAGCTTTACAGGGAACTATGGCTACACCTTC	TRBJ1-2	NA	TRBV5-6
CASSMDRDPNTEAFF	TGCGCCAGCAGCATGGACAGGGACCCGAACACTGAAGCTTTCTTT	TRBJ1-1	TRBD1	TRBV5-1
CAISNSGENNYEQYF	TGTGCCATCAGTAATAGCGGGGAAAACAACTACGAGCAGTACTTC	TRBJ2-7	TRBD2	TRBV10-3
CASSFFGTGVYNEQFF	TGTGCCAGCAGTTTCTTTGGGACAGGGGTTTACAATGAGCAGTTCTTC	TRBJ2-1	TRBD1	TRBV28
CASSDSGDTDTQYF	TGTGCCAGCAGTGACTCCGGGGACACAGATACGCAGTATTTT	TRBJ2-3	NA	TRBV6-4
CASSLQGLTMNTEAFF	TGTGCCAGCAGCCTCCAGGGTTTAACCATGAACACTGAAGCTTTCTTT	TRBJ1-1	NA	TRBV5-6
CASADRDLNNEQFF	TGTGCCAGCGCCGACAGGGATTTAAACAATGAGCAGTTCTTC	TRBJ2-1	TRBD1	TRBV7-8
CASSGNRAFYEKLFF	TGTGCCAGCAGCGGCAACAGGGCATTCTATGAAAAACTGTTTTTT	TRBJ1-4	NA	TRBV7-8
CASSYSAGARGYGYTF	TGTGCCAGCAGTTACTCTGCGGGGGCCAGGGGCTATGGCTACACCTTC	TRBJ1-2	NA	TRBV6-5
CASSQEWPPEAFF	TGCGCCAGCAGCCAAGAGTGGCCGCCTGAAGCTTTCTTT	TRBJ1-1	NA	TRBV4-1
CASSPIGGGQETQYF	TGTGCCAGCAGCCCCATTGGCGGGGGACAAGAGACCCAGTACTTC	TRBJ2-5	TRBD2	TRBV7-3
CASRRQGARPEAFF	TGTGCCAGCAGGCGACAGGGGGCTAGGCCTGAAGCTTTCTTT	TRBJ1-1	TRBD1	TRBV5-5
CASGSDLGGEQFF	TGTGCTAGTGGTTCCGACCTGGGGGGTGAGCAGTTCTTC	TRBJ2-1	NA	TRBV12-5
CASSGGWGNSYNEQFF	TGTGCCAGTAGTGGGGGGTGGGGTAACTCCTACAATGAGCAGTTCTTC	TRBJ2-1	NA	TRBV19
CASSSGEGPKEQYF	TGTGCCAGCAGCTCGGGGGAGGGCCCAAAAGAGCAGTACTTC	TRBJ2-7	TRBD2	TRBV7-6
CASSLKQGHTEAFF	TGTGCCAGCAGCTTAAAGCAGGGGCACACTGAAGCTTTCTTT	TRBJ1-1	NA	TRBV7-2
CASSPGGRTGNTIYF	TGCGCCAGCAGCCCGGGAGGCAGGACTGGAAACACCATATATTTT	TRBJ1-3	NA	TRBV5-1
CASSLDQGWAFF	TGTGCCAGCAGCTTAGATCAGGGATGGGCTTTCTTT	TRBJ1-1	NA	TRBV11-2
CATSSVTSGGYEQYF	TGTGCCACCAGCAGCGTGACTAGCGGGGGTTACGAGCAGTACTTC	TRBJ2-7	TRBD2	TRBV15
CASSFGRGGGDEQFF	TGTGCCAGCAGCTTCGGGCGGGGGGGAGGCGATGAGCAGTTCTTC	TRBJ2-1	TRBD2	TRBV7-3
CASSQAGTGGTEAFF	TGTGCCAGCAGCCAAGCCGGGACAGGGGGAACTGAAGCTTTCTTT	TRBJ1-1	TRBD1	TRBV4-2
CASSIPSGSGYGCTF	TGTGCCAGTAGTATACCCTCCGGCAGCGGCTATGGCTGCACCTTC	TRBJ1-2	NA	TRBV19
CASSLGTGNSPLHF	TGTGCCAGCAGCTTGGGGACAGGTAATTCACCCCTCCACTTT	TRBJ1-6	TRBD1	TRBV5-6
CASRRTGTARGYEQYF	TGTGCCAGTAGACGAACCGGGACAGCAAGGGGTTACGAGCAGTACTTC	TRBJ2-7	TRBD1	TRBV19
CASSQDLNGVGQGDYGYTF	TGTGCCAGCAGCCAAGATCTTAACGGGGTTGGACAGGGGGACTATGGCTACACCTTC	TRBJ1-2	TRBD1	TRBV14
CASSGADRAPGYTF	TGTGCCAGCAGTGGTGCGGACAGGGCTCCTGGCTACACCTTC	TRBJ1-2	TRBD1	TRBV25-1
CASSPVRGPTNYGYTF	TGTGCCAGCAGCCCCGTGAGGGGGCCAACTAACTATGGCTACACCTTC	TRBJ1-2	TRBD1	TRBV11-2